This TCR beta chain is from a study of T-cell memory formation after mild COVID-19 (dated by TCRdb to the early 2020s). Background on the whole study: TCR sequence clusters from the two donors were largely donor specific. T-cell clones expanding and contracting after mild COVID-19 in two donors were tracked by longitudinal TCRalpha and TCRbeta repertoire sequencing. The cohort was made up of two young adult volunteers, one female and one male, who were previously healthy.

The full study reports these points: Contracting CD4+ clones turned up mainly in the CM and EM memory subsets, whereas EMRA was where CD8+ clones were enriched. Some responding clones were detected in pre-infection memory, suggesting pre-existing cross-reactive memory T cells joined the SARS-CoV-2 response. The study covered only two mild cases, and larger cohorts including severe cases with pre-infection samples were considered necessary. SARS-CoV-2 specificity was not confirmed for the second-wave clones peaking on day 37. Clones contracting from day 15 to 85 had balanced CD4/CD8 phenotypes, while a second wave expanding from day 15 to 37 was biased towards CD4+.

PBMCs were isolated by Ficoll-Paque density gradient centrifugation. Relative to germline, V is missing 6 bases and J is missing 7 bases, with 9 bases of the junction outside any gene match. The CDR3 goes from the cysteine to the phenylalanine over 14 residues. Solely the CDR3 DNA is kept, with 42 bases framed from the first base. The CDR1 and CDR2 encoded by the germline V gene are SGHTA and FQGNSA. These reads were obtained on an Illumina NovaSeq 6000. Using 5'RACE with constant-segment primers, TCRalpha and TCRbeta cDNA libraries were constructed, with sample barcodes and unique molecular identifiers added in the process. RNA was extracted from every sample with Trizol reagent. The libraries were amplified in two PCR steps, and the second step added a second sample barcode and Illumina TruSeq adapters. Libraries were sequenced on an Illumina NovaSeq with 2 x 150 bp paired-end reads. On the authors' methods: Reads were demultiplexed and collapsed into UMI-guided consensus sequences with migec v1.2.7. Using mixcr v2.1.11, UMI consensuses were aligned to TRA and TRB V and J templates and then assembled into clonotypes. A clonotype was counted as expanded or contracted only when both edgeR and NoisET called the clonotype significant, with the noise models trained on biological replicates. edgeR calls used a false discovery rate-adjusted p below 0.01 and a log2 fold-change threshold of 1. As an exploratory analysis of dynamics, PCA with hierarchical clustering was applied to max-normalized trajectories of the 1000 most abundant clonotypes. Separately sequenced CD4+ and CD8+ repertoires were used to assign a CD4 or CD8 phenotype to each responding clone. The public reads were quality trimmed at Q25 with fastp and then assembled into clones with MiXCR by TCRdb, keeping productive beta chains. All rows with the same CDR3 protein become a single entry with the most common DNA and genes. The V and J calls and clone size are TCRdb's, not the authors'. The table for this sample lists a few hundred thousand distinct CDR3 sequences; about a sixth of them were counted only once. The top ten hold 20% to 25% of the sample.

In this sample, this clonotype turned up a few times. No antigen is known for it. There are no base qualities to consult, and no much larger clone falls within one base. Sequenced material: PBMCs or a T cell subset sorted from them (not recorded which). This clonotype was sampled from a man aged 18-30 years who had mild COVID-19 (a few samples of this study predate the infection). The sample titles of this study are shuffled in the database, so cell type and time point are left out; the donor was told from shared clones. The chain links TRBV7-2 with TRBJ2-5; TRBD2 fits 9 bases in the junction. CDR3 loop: CASSPDTAGGTQYF. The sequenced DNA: TGTGCCAGCAGTCCGGATACAGCGGGGGGGACCCAGTACTTC.